This T cell receptor beta chain was obtained from a study of blood T cell repertoires in COVID-19. Study-level background: PBMCs, B-cell-depleted T cells, or T cells provided the cDNA or gDNA that made up the material.

Some clones are missing from TCRdb's copy, which holds only in-frame ones; the method was immunoSEQ multiplex PCR. The table records some 200,000 clones, about 80% of them present only once. CDR3 length: 15 residues. The germline V gene encodes CDR1 SGHTA and CDR2 FQGTGA. The ends lost 2 bases at V and 5 bases at J; junction bases unmatched: 4. Adults between roughly 18 and 95 years of age took part from 24 US areas. Participants had their cohort set by participant-reported clinical history. This receptor was obtained from a woman in her thirties or forties with acute COVID-19. Sequenced material: PBMCs or T cells enriched from blood (not recorded which). This chain links TRBV7-3 with TRBJ2-2, with TRBD2 matching 8 bases. The CDR3 coding sequence is TGTGCCAGCAGCTTAGGACTAGCCCCAACCGGGGAGCTGTTTTTT. Its protein product is CASSLGLAPTGELFF.